This T cell receptor (beta chain) came from a study of T cell repertoires in cytomegalovirus infection. In regard to this clonotype: Its antigen is as yet unknown.

TCRdb reprocessed the reads with MiXCR, giving one entry per CDR3 protein. The sample lists 200,000 or so distinct CDR3 sequences, approximately 38% occurring once. J lost 1 base, V lost 0 bases, and 3 bases had no gene match. Per germline, CDR1 SGHAT and CDR2 FQNNGV. The CDR3 is 15 amino acids. The study, taken as a whole, reports: Cumulative frequency of public TCR beta families picked out carriers of CMV plus the relevant HLA.

The chain recombines TRBV11-2 with TRBJ2-7, with TRBD2 matching over 7 bases. Sequencing was performed on CD8+ T cells from cultured PBMCs, taken from culture after CMV antigen stimulation. This TCR came from a human donor in good health (CMV status not recorded). Some clones in this sample may be carry-over from other donors' samples. DNA for the CDR3: TGTGCCAGCAGCTTAGAGGGAGGGCGATCCTACGAGCAGTACTTC. Translation: CASSLEGGRSYEQYF.